Following are 24 T cell receptor beta chains from one sample sequenced in a study of beta chain features in type 1 diabetes. Findings and caveats of the study: Across all four CD4+ subsets, people with type 1 diabetes showed modestly shorter TCRB CDR3s.

Their target antigens are unknown. Investigators reverse transcribed all isolated RNA, so they sequenced expressed TCRB transcripts. Measured with immunoSEQ multiplex PCR; TCRdb has only the in-frame clones, and not every one. The repertoire has about 190,000 clones, less than 10% of them found once; the top ten carry about 0.5%. Sequenced material: central memory CD4+ T cells from blood. These receptors originate from a man younger than 30 with type 1 diabetes.

V usage is TRBV14 and J usage is TRBJ2-2; no reliable D call. The germline V gene encodes CDR1 SGHDN and CDR2 FVKESK. The CDR3 consists of 13 residues. Deletions cut 2 bases from V and 4 bases from J, with 5 bases between. The DNA of the CDR3 is TGTGCCAGCAGCCAACGGGTCACCGGGGAGCTGTTTTTT. This codes for CASSQRVTGELFF.

This clone was recorded a few times. The gene calls are TRBV28 and TRBJ2-5; 10 positions agree with TRBD1. Germline assignment: CDR1 MDHEN and CDR2 SYDVKM. The CDR3 consists of 16 residues. V lost 4 bases and J lost 1; bases outside the gene matches: 6. DNA of the CDR3: TGTGCCAGCAGTTCCTGGACAGGGGGGTTCCAAGAGACCCAGTACTTC. It encodes CASSSWTGGFQETQYF.

A few counts support this clone. The chain has TRBV2 and TRBJ2-7; a weak D match, TRBD1 (6 bases). Trimming took 4 bases from V and 6 from J, leaving 16 bases between them. Germline V gene lookup returns CDR1 SNHLY and CDR2 FYNNEI. This CDR3 is built from 14 residues. CDR3: CASSAVVQGAEQYF. The CDR3 DNA follows: TGTGCCAGCAGTGCAGTAGTACAGGGAGCCGAGCAGTACTTC.

This clone has a handful of counts. The DNA of the CDR3 is TGTGCCAGCTCACCACAGAGGGAAGAGACCCAGTACTTC. Translated, it gives CASSPQREETQYF. V is TRBV18 and J is TRBJ2-5; tentatively, D is TRBD2 (5 bases). CDR1 KGHSH and CDR2 LQKENI come from the germline V gene. The CDR3 has 13 residues. Trimming pared 1 base from V and 3 bases from J, leaving 6 bases between. The variable domain in full, completed from reference TRBV18 and TRBJ2-5, reads NAGVMQNPRHLVRRRGQEARLRCSPMKGHSHVYWYRQLPEEGLKFMVYLQKENIIDESGMPKERFSAEFPKEGPSILRIQQVVRGDSAAYFCASSPQREETQYFGPGTRLLVL.

This clone was recorded many times. The chain links TRBV4-1 to TRBJ2-4, with D possibly TRBD2 on 5 matching bases. Germline CDR1 reads MGHRA; CDR2 reads YSYEKL. Trimming stripped 0 bases from V and 2 bases from J, with 17 bases between. The CDR3 extends over 18 amino acids. CDR3 in DNA: TGCGCCAGCAGCCAAGAACGGAGTGGAGAGGGCTCCAAAAACATTCAGTACTTC. It specifies CASSQERSGEGSKNIQYF.

This clone was counted a few times. The rearrangement links TRBV10-3 to TRBJ2-7; 9 bases fit TRBD1. V lost 6 bases, J lost 0 bases, and 6 bases stayed unmatched. The germline V gene has CDR1 ENHRY and CDR2 SYGVKD. The CDR3 loop spans 15 amino acids. CDR3 DNA sequence: TGTGCCATCAGGGGATCGGGACAGGGCTCCTACGAGCAGTACTTC. Translation gives CAIRGSGQGSYEQYF.

This clone was detected a few times. The chain links TRBV5-7 to TRBJ1-2; D is possibly TRBD1 (6 bases). TRBV5-7 is designated an ORF whose function remains uncertain. The CDR3 contains 16 residues. Between the trimmed V and J ends, which lost 2 bases and 1 base, there was a span of 15 bases. This chain's CDR3 is CASSFAGTSDNYGYTF. The DNA for the CDR3 is TGTGCCAGCAGCTTTGCCGGGACATCCGATAACTATGGCTACACCTTC.

The chain combines TRBV30 with TRBJ1-5, with D maybe TRBD1 (5 bases). This CDR3 has 14 amino acids. V was shortened by 2 bases and J by 5 bases, with 13 bases between the two germline ends. Germline V CDR1 and CDR2: GTSNPN, SVGIG (reference sequence). CDR3 DNA: TGTGCCTGGAGTCACATCAGGGAGGATCAGCCCCAGCATTTT. This translates into CAWSHIREDQPQHF.

This clone was detected only a few times. The rearrangement joins TRBV4-2 to TRBJ1-5, with unresolved D. V lost 5 bases and J 4 bases, leaving 9 bases between the germline ends. Germline lookup yields CDR1 LGHNA and CDR2 YNFKEQ. The CDR3 has 13 amino acids. In DNA, the CDR3 is TGTGCCAGCAGCGTACAGAGAAATCAGCCCCAGCATTTT. Translation: CASSVQRNQPQHF.

In this sample, this clone turned up a few times. J is TRBJ1-2 and V is TRBV15; no firm D call. The CDR3 runs to 12 residues. The V end lost 0 bases, the J end lost 4 bases, and 3 bases lay between the germline ends. CDR1 is LNHNV and CDR2 is YYDKDF in the germline V gene (reference sequence). The CDR3 nucleotides read TGTGCCACCAGCAGAGAACTCTATGGCTACACCTTC. Translated: CATSRELYGYTF.

This clone has more than one count but fewer than ten. The V and J genes are TRBV5-1 and TRBJ1-2; D unresolved. CDR1 and CDR2 from the germline V gene are SGHRS and YFSETQ. CDR3 size: 11 residues. Between the trimmed V and J ends, which lost 7 bases and 8 bases, there was a span of 12 bases. CDR3 sequence: CASGDQIGYTF. CDR3 nucleotide sequence: TGCGCCAGCGGTGATCAGATCGGCTACACCTTC.

This chain connects TRBV6-6 to TRBJ2-7; 8 bases align to TRBD1. The CDR3 is made up of 13 amino acids. The J segment lost 4 bases and the V segment lost 6 bases, leaving 5 bases of the junction unmatched. Per the germline V gene, CDR1 is MNHNY and CDR2 is SVGAGI (reference sequence). The DNA of the CDR3 is TGTGCCAGCAGCACGGGACAGGAATACGAGCAGTACTTC. Its protein is CASSTGQEYEQYF.

The rearrangement joins TRBV5-1 to TRBJ2-1; possibly TRBD1 for D (5 bases). Germline-derived CDR1 and CDR2 are SGHRS and YFSETQ. Trimming left V 4 bases short and J 4 bases short, with 18 bases between. The CDR3 spans 16 residues. This chain's CDR3 is CASSPESAGLYNEQFF. The CDR3 DNA is TGCGCCAGCAGCCCGGAATCGGCAGGGCTATACAATGAGCAGTTCTTC.

This clone was counted only a few times. The J gene is TRBJ2-7, the V gene TRBV5-1, with a weak D call TRBD2 (6 bases). The length of the CDR3 is 13 residues. The V end was cut by 8 bases, the J end by 0 bases, with 12 bases between. The V gene's germline CDR1 is SGHRS and CDR2 YFSETQ. In nucleotides, the CDR3 is TGCGCCAGTGGGGACGGGAGCTCCTACGAGCAGTACTTC. Translated, it gives CASGDGSSYEQYF.

The V and J genes are TRBV9 and TRBJ2-1, with 12 nucleotides matching TRBD1. From germline, CDR1 is SGDLS and CDR2 YYNGEE. This CDR3 has 15 residues. The junction had 6 bases not matched to a gene; V was cut back by 4 bases and J by 7 bases. Here the CDR3 reads CASSRDRGQWNEQFF. The CDR3 coding sequence is TGTGCCAGCAGCCGGGACAGGGGGCAGTGGAATGAGCAGTTCTTC. The full variable domain, in which reference TRBV9 and TRBJ2-1 provide the parts outside the CDR3, is DSGVTQTPKHLITATGQRVTLRCSPRSGDLSVYWYQQSLDQGLQFLIQYYNGEERAKGNILERFSAQQFPDLHSELNLSSLELGDSALYFCASSRDRGQWNEQFFGPGTRLTVL.

This clone appeared a few times. The chain links TRBV15 to TRBJ2-3; 7 bases line up with TRBD1. The germline V gene has CDR1 LNHNV and CDR2 YYDKDF (reference sequence). After removal of 4 bases from V and 0 bases from J, the junction contained 7 bases not matched to a gene. The CDR3 covers 16 residues. Written as DNA, the CDR3 is TGTGCCACCAGCACCGGGACAGATGCTAGCACAGATACGCAGTATTTT. This encodes CATSTGTDASTDTQYF.

The sample holds a few counts of this clone. The chain employs TRBV7-9 and TRBJ2-2; unclear D gene. The V end was cut by 8 bases, the J end by 8 bases, with 12 bases between. From germline, CDR1 is SEHNR and CDR2 FQNEAQ (reference sequence). There are 12 residues in the CDR3. The CDR3 DNA is TGTGCCAGCGCCCTTCCCGGTGGGGAGCTGTTTTTT. Translation gives CASALPGGELFF.

The sample holds many counts of this clone. The rearrangement joins TRBV2 to TRBJ1-2; no reliable D call. Germline loops: CDR1 SNHLY, CDR2 FYNNEI. V gave up 1 base and J gave up 5 bases, with 11 bases separating them. The CDR3 sequence is 14 residues long. The CDR3 coding sequence is TGTGCCAGCAGTGAAGGACGGACTTTGTATGGCTACACCTTC. This gives the protein CASSEGRTLYGYTF.

This clone is a singleton in its sample. The rearrangement links TRBV7-9 to TRBJ2-1, with D perhaps matching TRBD2 (6 bases). The CDR3 is made up of 16 amino acids. Germline loops: CDR1 SEHNR, CDR2 FQNEAQ (reference sequence). Deletions cut 5 bases from V and 8 bases from J, with 22 bases between. CDR3 in amino acids: CASSQDTSHPDDEQFF. CDR3 coding DNA: TGTGCCAGCAGCCAAGATACTAGCCACCCGGACGATGAGCAGTTCTTC.

This clone was counted between two and nine times. The chain couples TRBV10-3 to TRBJ2-7, with 10 nucleotides matching TRBD2. This CDR3 spans 13 amino acids. J lost 7 bases, V lost 6 bases, and 6 bases had no gene match. Germline CDR1 and CDR2: ENHRY and SYGVKD. This CDR3 reads CAISRLAGDEQYF. The CDR3 DNA sequence: TGTGCCATCAGCCGACTAGCGGGCGATGAGCAGTACTTC.

The sample holds a few counts of this clone. V is TRBV15 and J is TRBJ1-4, with 11 nucleotides matching TRBD1. The ends lost 5 bases at V and 8 bases at J; junction bases unmatched: 7. CDR1 LNHNV and CDR2 YYDKDF come from the germline V gene (reference sequence). The CDR3 totals 15 residues. The CDR3 region has the DNA TGTGCCACCAGCCGGCCGGGACAGGGGGAGGAAAAACTGTTTTTT. It is translated as CATSRPGQGEEKLFF.

The chain uses TRBV15 and TRBJ2-7, with D perhaps TRBD1 (5 bases). Trimming pared 1 base from V and 4 bases from J, leaving 11 bases between. CDR3 length: 14 amino acids. Germline values: CDR1 LNHNV, CDR2 YYDKDF (reference sequence). The CDR3 DNA reads as TGTGCCACCAGCAGAGTAGACTCAGGGTACGAGCAGTACTTC. Protein: CATSRVDSGYEQYF.

The V and J genes are TRBV27 and TRBJ1-2, with TRBD1 as a possible D gene (5 bases). The germline V gene has CDR1 MNHEY and CDR2 SMNVEV (reference sequence). The CDR3 length is 15 residues. V lost 2 bases and J 8 bases, leaving 18 bases between the germline ends. The CDR3 region is CASSLLGGERKGYTF. Here the CDR3 DNA reads TGTGCCAGCAGTTTACTCGGAGGGGAAAGGAAAGGCTACACCTTC.

The V and J genes are TRBV5-1 and TRBJ2-1; D is possibly TRBD1 (6 bases). The CDR3 is made up of 12 amino acids. From germline, CDR1 is SGHRS and CDR2 YFSETQ. V shed 5 bases and J shed 6 bases, with 9 bases lying between them. CDR3 nucleotides: TGCGCCAGCAGTATACAGGGCAATGAGCAGTTCTTC. Translating gives CASSIQGNEQFF.